Presented here are 20 T cell receptor beta chains from one specimen sequenced in a study of Graves' ophthalmopathy and Graves' hyperthyroidism. Investigators amplified TCR beta CDR3 regions from RNA transcripts. The first-round RT-PCR employed HTBI primers together with the Qiagen OneStep RT-PCR kit. A multiplex PCR was then performed as the second round. Each CDR3 protein gets one entry after TCRdb re-called the multiplex PCR reads with MiXCR. The sample lists about 620,000 distinct CDR3 sequences, 22% seen once, with roughly 7.4% in the top ten. The source material was peripheral blood. The receptors here all came from a woman younger than 30 with stable Graves' hyperthyroidism. Some clones in this sample may be carry-over from other donors' samples.

This clonotype was found many times. V usage is TRBV12-3 or TRBV12-4 and J usage is TRBJ1-3, with D perhaps TRBD1 (5 bases). CDR3 length equals 13 residues. V dropped 11 bases and J dropped 5 bases, with 16 bases sitting between them. The CDR3 region has the DNA TGTGCCTCATCAGAGGGGCTTCGAAACACCATATATTTT. It yields the protein CASSEGLRNTIYF.

This clonotype was detected many times. The chain combines TRBV15 with TRBJ1-5, with TRBD1 matching over 7 bases. The V and J ends lost 5 bases and 0 bases, in that order; junction bases with no gene match: 4. CDR1 and CDR2 from the germline V gene are LNHNV and YYDKDF (reference sequence). The CDR3 covers 15 residues. The CDR3 sequence: CATSQGQVSNQPQHF. The DNA of the CDR3 is TGTGCCACCAGCCAAGGACAGGTTAGCAATCAGCCCCAGCATTTT.

This chain joins TRBV9 and TRBJ1-3; 7 bases are shared with TRBD1. The trim removed 1 base at V and 4 bases at J, leaving 5 bases unmatched. Germline V gene lookup returns CDR1 SGDLS and CDR2 YYNGEE. The CDR3 contains 15 residues. CDR3 sequence: CASSVLGQYGNTIYF. In nucleotides, the CDR3 is TGTGCCAGCAGCGTACTGGGACAGTACGGAAACACCATATATTTT.

This sequence joins TRBV12-5 and TRBJ1-1, with TRBD1 identical over 9 bases. This CDR3 region has 20 residues. CDR1 is LGHNT and CDR2 is FRNRAP in the germline V gene. Germline trimming cut 2 bases from V and 0 bases from J; bases unmatched to any gene: 16. CDR3 region: CASGLITGGADLSLNTEAFF. CDR3 bases: TGTGCTAGTGGTTTGATCACAGGGGGCGCGGATCTCTCCCTGAACACTGAAGCTTTCTTT.

This clonotype was detected many times. This sequence joins TRBV14 and TRBJ2-5; a possible D gene is TRBD1 (5 bases). CDR1 and CDR2 (germline): SGHDN, FVKESK. This CDR3 spans 13 amino acids. The germline V and J ends were trimmed by 7 bases and 1 base, with 10 bases remaining between them. The CDR3 is CASTGQLQETQYF. CDR3 bases: TGTGCCAGCACCGGACAACTCCAAGAGACCCAGTACTTC.

V usage is TRBV12-3 or TRBV12-4 and J usage is TRBJ1-6; a weak D match, TRBD1 (5 bases). V gave up 5 bases and J gave up 13 bases, with 12 bases separating them. CDR3 size: 12 residues. This chain's CDR3 is CASSRDSRPLHF. For the CDR3, the DNA is TGTGCCAGCAGTCGGGACTCCCGGCCCCTCCACTTT.

This chain uses TRBV11-2 with TRBJ2-5; 11 bases fit TRBD2. Germline lookup yields CDR1 SGHAT and CDR2 FQNNGV. The junction had 9 bases not matched to a gene; V was cut back by 1 base and J by 2 bases. The CDR3 extends over 18 amino acids. The chain's CDR3 is CASSLVLAGGSLQETQYF. The DNA of the CDR3 is TGTGCCAGCAGCTTAGTCCTAGCGGGGGGATCTCTTCAAGAGACCCAGTACTTC.

This clonotype has at least ten counts. The chain employs TRBV29-1 and TRBJ1-2; no reliable D call. This CDR3 contains 13 residues. The germline V gene has CDR1 SQVTM and CDR2 ANQGSEA. Trimming pared 3 bases from V and 2 bases from J, leaving 10 bases between. CDR3 in amino acids: CSVESGRNYGYTF. The CDR3 nucleotides are TGCAGCGTTGAGAGCGGACGAAACTATGGCTACACCTTC.

This clonotype was recorded many times. V is TRBV11-2 and J is TRBJ2-7, with no clear D. This CDR3 has 13 residues. With 5 bases removed from V and 2 bases from J, the gap between germline ends came to 10 bases. Per the germline V gene, CDR1 is SGHAT and CDR2 is FQNNGV. The CDR3 DNA sequence: TGTGCCAGCAGCGAAGACACTGCCTACGAGCAGTACTTC. Its translation: CASSEDTAYEQYF.

This clonotype was picked up many times. The chain carries TRBV10-3 and TRBJ1-2; maybe TRBD1 (6 bases). This CDR3 comprises 15 residues. Between the trimmed V and J ends, which lost 8 bases and 2 bases, there was a span of 18 bases. Germline CDR1 is ENHRY and CDR2 is SYGVKD. The DNA for the CDR3 is TGTGCCATCTATGGGTTGGGGGCGTCGAACTATGGCTACACCTTC. This sequence encodes CAIYGLGASNYGYTF.

In its sample, this clonotype was seen many times. The chain is built from TRBV5-1 and TRBJ2-4; D ambiguous. CDR1 and CDR2 from the germline V gene are SGHRS and YFSETQ. The CDR3 is 15 amino acids. Trimming left V 2 bases short and J 0 bases short, with 9 bases between. Here the CDR3 DNA reads TGCGCCAGCAGCTTCGGAGAAATAGCCAAAAACATTCAGTACTTC. Translated, it gives CASSFGEIAKNIQYF.

This clonotype has a count of ten or more. CDR3: CASSYGGHGELFF. In DNA, the CDR3 is TGTGCCAGTAGTTACGGGGGACACGGGGAGCTGTTTTTT. The rearrangement uses TRBV19 and TRBJ2-2; the D call may be TRBD1 or TRBD2 (6 bases each). With 5 bases removed from V and 7 bases from J, the gap between germline ends came to 11 bases. Per the germline V gene, CDR1 is LNHDA and CDR2 is SQIVND (reference sequence). The CDR3 loop spans 13 amino acids.

This clonotype was detected many times. This chain joins TRBV7-6 and TRBJ2-2; 12 nucleotides line up with TRBD1. Germline CDR1 is SGHVS and CDR2 is FNYEAQ. CDR3 length: 15 residues. J was trimmed by 8 bases and V by 6 bases; bases with no gene match: 7. For the CDR3, the DNA is TGTGCCAGCAGGCCCGGGACAGGGGGCAAGGGGGAGCTGTTTTTT. Residues: CASRPGTGGKGELFF.

This clonotype came up many times. The chain has TRBV5-1 and TRBJ2-7; 9 nucleotides align to TRBD1. Germline V gene sequence: CDR1 SGHRS, CDR2 YFSETQ. The junction had 4 bases not matched to a gene; V was cut back by 4 bases and J by 2 bases. This CDR3 has 14 residues. The CDR3 DNA follows: TGCGCCAGCAGCAGGGACAGGGCCGCCTACGAGCAGTACTTC. Protein product: CASSRDRAAYEQYF.

This clonotype was seen ten or more times. The V call is TRBV28, the J call TRBJ1-5; the D is unclear. Between the trimmed V and J ends, which lost 2 bases and 0 bases, there was a span of 8 bases. The length of the CDR3 is 15 residues. The germline V gene has CDR1 MDHEN and CDR2 SYDVKM. The CDR3 sequence is CASSLMGNSNQPQHF. The DNA of the CDR3 is TGTGCCAGCAGTTTAATGGGTAATAGCAATCAGCCCCAGCATTTT.

This clonotype was seen repeatedly, ten times or more. The J gene is TRBJ2-7, the V gene TRBV7-9; no definite D call. The CDR3 sequence is 14 residues long. Germline V gives CDR1 SEHNR, CDR2 FQNEAQ (reference sequence). V lost 0 bases to trimming and J lost 6 bases, with 12 bases between them. The CDR3 loop reads CASSLAQAKSEQYF. DNA for the CDR3: TGTGCCAGCAGCTTAGCGCAGGCCAAAAGCGAGCAGTACTTC.

This clonotype was picked up a small number of times. The V call is TRBV6-1, the J call TRBJ1-6, with a tentative D call TRBD1 (5 bases). CDR3 length equals 15 residues. Trimming took off 6 bases at V and 5 bases at J, with 14 bases between the two ends. Looked up from germline, CDR1 is MNHNS and CDR2 is SASEGT. CDR3 coding DNA: TGTGCCAGCAGAAACCGGGACCGAAATAATTCACCCCTCCACTTT. Residues: CASRNRDRNNSPLHF.

This clonotype was counted between two and nine times. CDR3 residues: CASSFGGPVEETQYF. The CDR3 nucleotides read TGTGCCAGCAGTTTCGGGGGCCCCGTGGAGGAGACCCAGTACTTC. The chain is built from TRBV12-3 or TRBV12-4 and TRBJ2-5; the D gene could be TRBD1 or TRBD2 (6 bases each). The V end lost 3 bases, the J end lost 5 bases, and 16 bases lay between the germline ends. The CDR3 is 15 amino acids.

The chain links TRBV27 to TRBJ1-1; no firm D call. Germline CDR1 MNHEY, CDR2 SMNVEV (reference sequence). The V gene lost 5 bases and the J gene lost 4 bases, with 11 bases spanning the gap. The CDR3 has 13 amino acids. CDR3 amino acids: CASSNPGSTEAFF. In DNA, the CDR3 is TGTGCCAGCAGTAACCCCGGGAGCACTGAAGCTTTCTTT.

This clonotype showed up many times. This chain connects TRBV20-1 to TRBJ1-2; TRBD1 aligns across 11 bases. This CDR3 has 15 residues. V lost 5 bases and J lost 0; bases outside the gene matches: 5. Germline loops: CDR1 DFQATT, CDR2 SNEGSKA (reference sequence). The CDR3 sequence: CSAGQGANPNYGYTF. The CDR3, as DNA: TGCAGTGCTGGACAGGGGGCGAATCCTAACTATGGCTACACCTTC.